The text below deals with one T cell receptor (beta chain). Its antigen is unknown. This sample stems from a study of monozygotic twins with inflammatory bowel disease. Study-wide points: Data gave no support to a single strong signal or clonotype associated with IBD.

Germline V CDR1 and CDR2: MDHEN, SYDVKM. The CDR3 is made up of 15 amino acids. cDNA was produced in eight separate reactions per sample. The UMIs carried a 6-nucleotide sample barcode, and they were added by template switching. TCRdb reworked the 5' RACE reads into one entry per CDR3 protein, no DNA. This sample carries about 300,000 distinct CDR3 sequences, with approximately 5.4% going to the ten biggest clones. The receptor was derived from a human donor with ulcerative colitis or Crohn's disease, or a healthy co-twin of an affected twin (not recorded which). The chain joins TRBV28 to TRBJ2-7. The specimen sequenced was blood. CDR3 amino acids: CASSLRLSRSYEQYF.